This T cell receptor (beta chain) was captured in a study of cytomegalovirus exposure and HLA in healthy donors. Germline CDR1 reads ENHRY; CDR2 reads SYGVKD. CDR3 length: 17 amino acids. V shed 8 bases and J 1 base; nucleotides not matched to a gene: 6. Repertoires were generated with immunoSEQ multiplex PCR, while TCRdb's copy carries only in-frame clones and drops some. This repertoire shows tens of thousands of clones, roughly 93% found once; its top ten account for 3% to 4.5%. The J gene is TRBJ2-3, the V gene TRBV10-3, with 16 bases aligning to TRBD2. The receptor was derived from a woman between 25 and 40 years old in good health and CMV-seronegative. The sequencing input was PBMCs. For the CDR3, the DNA is TGTGCCATCGGGACTAGCGGGAGGGGGCCGGGCACAGATACGCAGTATTTT. Encoded protein: CAIGTSGRGPGTDTQYF.